Reported below is one T cell receptor (beta chain). These data are taken from a study of monozygotic twins with inflammatory bowel disease. CDR1 SGDLS and CDR2 YYNGEE come from the germline V gene. This CDR3 has 15 amino acids. Researchers generated cDNA in eight separate reactions per sample. TCRalpha and TCRbeta cDNA underwent two nested PCRs of around 15 and 10 cycles. TCRdb reprocessed the 5' RACE reads, with one entry per CDR3 protein and no DNA. The sample includes over 130,000 distinct CDR3 sequences. Someone took a 2.5 ml blood sample from each of the donors. The specimen was blood. This chain connects TRBV9 to TRBJ2-3; with no DNA, the TCRdb D assignment of TRBD1 cannot be verified. This clonotype originated in a human donor with ulcerative colitis or Crohn's disease, or a healthy co-twin of an affected twin (not recorded which). This CDR3 is CASSVGGGGTDTQYF.